The 13 T cell receptor beta chains listed next were all sequenced from one sample in a study of cytomegalovirus exposure and HLA in healthy donors. The protocol was immunoSEQ multiplex PCR, while the TCRdb copy is restricted to in-frame clones and leaves out a portion. The table lists roughly 57,000 clones, 93% of them singletons, with 1.7% in the top ten. Sequenced material: PBMCs. These receptors were collected from a woman aged 18-35 years in good health and CMV-seropositive.

This chain uses TRBV7-9 with TRBJ2-7; D not resolved. Germline CDR1 reads SEHNR; CDR2 reads FQNEAQ (reference sequence). The CDR3 length is 14 residues. V was clipped by 2 bases and J by 2 bases, with 10 bases between them. The CDR3 coding sequence is TGTGCCAGCAGCTTAAGCGTCCCCCCCTACGAGCAGTACTTC. Translation: CASSLSVPPYEQYF.

V gene TRBV25-1 combines with J gene TRBJ2-7, with 7 bases lining up with TRBD1. Germline values: CDR1 MGHDK, CDR2 SYGVNS. V shed 2 bases, J shed 6 bases, and the junction held 10 bases outside the gene matches. This CDR3 spans 15 amino acids. The CDR3 here is CASSEGIGGLLEQYF. The CDR3 nucleotides are TGTGCCAGCAGTGAAGGAATAGGGGGCCTGCTCGAGCAGTACTTC.

The V and J genes are TRBV27 and TRBJ1-6, with D perhaps TRBD1 (5 bases). CDR1 is MNHEY, CDR2 SMNVEV, per germline (reference sequence). This CDR3 comprises 15 residues. Trimming stripped 0 bases from V and 5 bases from J, with 8 bases between. The CDR3 region is CASSLSPGNNSPLHF. In DNA form, the CDR3 reads TGTGCCAGCAGTTTATCGCCAGGGAATAATTCACCCCTCCACTTT.

The V call is TRBV18, the J call TRBJ2-1, with TRBD2 matching 13 bases. Trimming cost V 6 bases and J 5 bases; bases outside gene matches: 16. Germline lookup yields CDR1 KGHSH and CDR2 LQKENI. This CDR3 has 19 residues. The CDR3 DNA reads TGTGCCAGCTCCCCCCTACCGACTAGCGGGGGGTTCTTCAACAATGAGCAGTTCTTC. Translated, it gives CASSPLPTSGGFFNNEQFF.

The chain is built from TRBV6-6 and TRBJ2-5, with unresolved D. V lost 4 bases and J 5 bases, leaving 14 bases between the germline ends. Germline V lookup: CDR1 MNHNY, CDR2 SVGAGI (reference sequence). This CDR3 spans 14 amino acids. CDR3 DNA sequence: TGTGCCAGCAGTTTTGGGCCTCCCGCGGAGACCCAGTACTTC. Protein sequence: CASSFGPPAETQYF.

The chain has TRBV5-4 and TRBJ1-2; D not certain. The ends were cut back, 0 bases at V and 0 bases at J, with 12 bases in the middle. There are 16 residues in the CDR3. Per the germline V gene, CDR1 is SGHNT and CDR2 is YYREEE (reference sequence). CDR3 DNA: TGTGCCAGCAGCTTGGGTTCGACACGCACTAACTATGGCTACACCTTC. Protein sequence: CASSLGSTRTNYGYTF.

The genes are TRBV7-8 and TRBJ1-5; D perhaps matches TRBD1 (6 bases). The CDR3 covers 14 residues. Germline CDR1 SGHVS, CDR2 FQNEAQ. V lost 4 bases and J 9 bases, leaving 16 bases between the germline ends. CDR3 sequence: CASSSRQEPGPQHF. DNA of the CDR3: TGTGCCAGCAGCTCAAGACAGGAACCCGGGCCCCAGCATTTT.

The chain is built from TRBV12-5 and TRBJ1-1, with 7 bases identical to TRBD1. Trimming at V came to 3 bases and at J to 4 bases, leaving 2 bases not matched to a gene. CDR3 length: 13 amino acids. Germline assignment: CDR1 LGHNT and CDR2 FRNRAP. CDR3 in DNA: TGTGCTAGTGGTTTCCAGGGGGGCACTGAAGCTTTCTTT. Translating it yields CASGFQGGTEAFF. Combining the CDR3 with reference TRBV12-5 and TRBJ1-1 gives the whole variable domain DARVTQTPRHKVTEMGQEVTMRCQPILGHNTVFWYRQTMMQGLELLAYFRNRAPLDDSGMPKDRFSAEMPDATLATLKIQPSEPRDSAVYFCASGFQGGTEAFFGQGTRLTVV.

The rearrangement links TRBV9 to TRBJ2-1, with a tentative D call TRBD2 (6 bases). Germline values: CDR1 SGDLS, CDR2 YYNGEE. The CDR3 extends over 14 amino acids. V lost 2 bases and J 3 bases, leaving 9 bases between the germline ends. The DNA for the CDR3 is TGTGCCAGCAGCGTCCCGGGACTCTACAATGAGCAGTTCTTC. This sequence encodes CASSVPGLYNEQFF. Using reference TRBV9 and TRBJ2-1 for the parts outside the CDR3, the full variable domain is DSGVTQTPKHLITATGQRVTLRCSPRSGDLSVYWYQQSLDQGLQFLIQYYNGEERAKGNILERFSAQQFPDLHSELNLSSLELGDSALYFCASSVPGLYNEQFFGPGTRLTVL.

This rearrangement joins TRBV7-2 to TRBJ1-3; D may be TRBD1 (6 bases). This CDR3 comprises 15 residues. Deletions cut 2 bases from V and 5 bases from J, with 13 bases between. Per germline, CDR1 SGHTA and CDR2 FQGNSA. The CDR3 reads CASSLQSGGRNTIYF. The CDR3 DNA reads as TGTGCCAGCAGCTTACAATCTGGGGGCCGAAACACCATATATTTT.

The chain uses TRBV29-1 and TRBJ2-2, with TRBD1 matching 9 bases. V lost 5 bases to trimming and J lost 7 bases; unmatched junction nucleotides: 5. CDR1 is SQVTM and CDR2 is ANQGSEA in the germline V gene. The CDR3 spans 13 residues. CDR3 nucleotide sequence: TGCAGCGTTAGGGGACAGGGCTACGGGGAGCTGTTTTTT. Its translation is CSVRGQGYGELFF.

This chain connects TRBV9 to TRBJ2-7, with D perhaps matching TRBD1 (6 bases). V was shortened by 2 bases and J by 9 bases, with 18 bases between the two germline ends. The CDR3 runs to 14 residues. Germline CDR1 is SGDLS and CDR2 is YYNGEE. The CDR3 spells CASSVGTHAMAQYF. In DNA form, the CDR3 reads TGTGCCAGCAGCGTTGGGACACACGCTATGGCGCAGTACTTC.

The chain links TRBV10-3 to TRBJ2-1; D unresolved. This CDR3 is built from 16 residues. V was trimmed by 3 bases and J by 0 bases, leaving 12 bases between them. Germline CDR1 ENHRY, CDR2 SYGVKD. Here the CDR3 reads CAISDQIISSYNEQFF. CDR3 sequence (DNA): TGTGCCATCAGTGATCAGATTATCAGCTCCTACAATGAGCAGTTCTTC.